These 29 T cell receptor beta chains share one sample of origin, sequenced in a study of T-cell memory formation after mild COVID-19. Each CDR3 protein is one row after TCRdb ran MiXCR on the 5' RACE reads. The sample comprises about 470,000 distinct CDR3 sequences, roughly 20% of which are singletons, and 9% to 15% rests with the top ten. The sample taken for sequencing was PBMCs or a T cell subset sorted from them (not recorded which). The origin of the receptors is an adult woman who had mild COVID-19 (a few samples of this study predate the infection). Cell type and time point are not known.

In its sample, this clonotype was seen a few times. The chain employs TRBV7-8 and TRBJ2-7; 7 nucleotides align to TRBD1. Germline V CDR1 and CDR2: SGHVS, FQNEAQ. The CDR3 consists of 15 residues. Unmatched junction bases numbered 6, after V lost 2 bases and J lost 2 bases. The CDR3 is CASSLSPGQTYEQYF. CDR3 bases: TGTGCCAGCAGCTTAAGTCCGGGACAGACCTACGAGCAGTACTTC.

There are a few counts of this clonotype. The rearrangement joins TRBV29-1 to TRBJ2-7; 9 bases map to TRBD2. CDR3 length: 14 amino acids. V was clipped by 7 bases and J by 6 bases; unmatched bases: 13. Germline CDR1 is SQVTM and CDR2 is ANQGSEA. CDR3 bases: TGCAGCGCCACTGGGGCGGGAGGGCCAGGCGAGCAGTACTTC. This codes for CSATGAGGPGEQYF.

This clonotype came up a few times. The V call is TRBV7-2, the J call TRBJ1-4; D is unresolved. Trimming removed 1 base from V and 8 bases from J, with 11 bases in between. Germline CDR1 is SGHTA and CDR2 is FQGNSA. The CDR3 spans 14 residues. In DNA form, the CDR3 reads TGTGCCAGCAGCTTAGAAGGCCCCGCCGAAAAACTGTTTTTT. It encodes CASSLEGPAEKLFF.

This clonotype was observed a few times. This chain joins TRBV20-1 and TRBJ1-1; D ambiguous. Trimming removed 5 bases from V and 6 bases from J, with 19 bases in between. The CDR3 is 14 amino acids. Germline V gives CDR1 DFQATT, CDR2 SNEGSKA (reference sequence). In DNA, the CDR3 is TGCAGTGCTCAGGCGGATTTGAGGGTGGCTGAAGCTTTCTTT. It translates to CSAQADLRVAEAFF.

The chain carries TRBV21-1 and TRBJ1-5; the table's D call of TRBD1 was not tested on the DNA. TRBV21-1 is a pseudogene locus. The CDR3 has 13 residues. DNA of the CDR3: TGTGCCAGCAGCGTCACAGGACCCGGGGCCCAGCATTTT. As protein: CASSVTGPGAQHF.

This clonotype was detected only a few times. The chain carries TRBV7-3 and TRBJ2-5; the D gene is possibly TRBD1 (5 bases). Germline CDR1 SGHTA, CDR2 FQGTGA. The ends were cut back, 0 bases at V and 4 bases at J, with 15 bases in the middle. CDR3 size: 16 residues. In DNA, the CDR3 is TGTGCCAGCAGCTTAACCGGCAGGGCGCGTCGAGAGACCCAGTACTTC. It is translated as CASSLTGRARRETQYF.

This clonotype turned up a few times. Written as DNA, the CDR3 is TGCAGTGCCAGTACGCGGACTATTTTGACAGATACGCAGTATTTT. It specifies CSASTRTILTDTQYF. V gene TRBV20-1 combines with J gene TRBJ2-3, with D tentatively TRBD2 (6 bases). Germline V CDR1 and CDR2: DFQATT, SNEGSKA (reference sequence). This CDR3 region has 15 residues. Deletions cut 6 bases from V and 3 bases from J, with 19 bases between.

For this clonotype: A read error may produce the germline difference seen at one junction end. The gene calls are TRBV10-3 and TRBJ2-1; TRBD1 aligns across 8 bases. The CDR3 loop spans 16 amino acids. Looked up from germline, CDR1 is ENHRY and CDR2 is SYGVKD. As DNA, the CDR3 is TGTGCCATCAGTGAAAACAGGGGGTTCTCCCACAATGAGCAGTTCTTC. The encoded protein is CAISENRGFSHNEQFF.

The chain has TRBV7-9 and TRBJ1-2; D unresolved. Trimming took 2 bases from V and 7 from J, leaving 14 bases between them. Germline V gene data show CDR1 as SEHNR and CDR2 as FQNEAQ (reference sequence). This CDR3 has 14 amino acids. This CDR3 is CASSLTQDGSGYTF. As DNA, the CDR3 is TGTGCCAGCAGCTTAACCCAGGACGGTAGTGGCTACACCTTC.

V gene TRBV5-4 combines with J gene TRBJ2-3, with 8 bases lining up with TRBD1. The CDR3 has 16 residues. With V trimmed by 4 bases and J by 5 bases, 12 bases remained unmatched. CDR1 is SGHNT and CDR2 is YYREEE in the germline V gene (reference sequence). The CDR3 bases are TGTGCCAGCAGCCCTGGACAGGGACCCCAGATAGATACGCAGTATTTT. Translating it yields CASSPGQGPQIDTQYF.

The J gene is TRBJ2-2, the V gene TRBV5-1, with D unclear. The CDR3 runs 13 residues. The germline V gene has CDR1 SGHRS and CDR2 YFSETQ. The germline V and J ends were trimmed by 1 base and 7 bases, with 8 bases remaining between them. CDR3 nucleotides: TGCGCCAGCAGCTTGCCCCTCGGCGGGGAGCTGTTTTTT. Its protein product is CASSLPLGGELFF.

The J gene is TRBJ2-3, the V gene TRBV3-1, with D perhaps matching TRBD1 or TRBD2 (6 bases each). V was cut by 0 bases and J by 3 bases, with 16 bases left in between. Germline loops: CDR1 LGHDT, CDR2 YNNKEL (reference sequence). CDR3 length equals 17 residues. Here the CDR3 reads CASSQDFSGALTDTQYF. In nucleotides, the CDR3 is TGTGCCAGCAGCCAAGACTTCTCGGGGGCACTTACAGATACGCAGTATTTT.

A single count supports this clonotype. V gene TRBV15 combines with J gene TRBJ2-3, with D possibly matching TRBD1 (6 bases). From germline, CDR1 is LNHNV and CDR2 YYDKDF (reference sequence). V shed 1 base and J shed 4 bases, with 12 bases lying between them. CDR3 size: 15 residues. The CDR3 coding sequence is TGTGCCACCAGCAGAGTGAGGGGGAGAGCAGATACGCAGTATTTT. Amino acid sequence: CATSRVRGRADTQYF.

The chain has TRBV20-1 and TRBJ2-2; 8 nucleotides agree with TRBD1. Germline V gene sequence: CDR1 DFQATT, CDR2 SNEGSKA (reference sequence). Trimming cost V 6 bases and J 6 bases; bases outside gene matches: 6. This CDR3 is built from 13 residues. This chain's CDR3 is CSAKDRVAGELFF. The CDR3 nucleotides are TGCAGTGCCAAGGACAGGGTGGCCGGGGAGCTGTTTTTT.

This clonotype was counted only a few times. The gene calls are TRBV7-9 and TRBJ2-5; maybe TRBD1 (6 bases). V lost 5 bases, J lost 5 bases, and 18 bases lay in between. The CDR3 is made up of 15 amino acids. Germline CDR1 SEHNR, CDR2 FQNEAQ (reference sequence). The CDR3 reads CASSPRTVGAETQYF. CDR3 in DNA: TGTGCCAGCAGCCCCAGGACAGTAGGGGCGGAGACCCAGTACTTC.

This clonotype was seen a few times. V gene TRBV11-2 combines with J gene TRBJ2-5; 7 positions match TRBD1. Germline V CDR1 and CDR2: SGHAT, FQNNGV. Trimming took 2 bases from V and 5 from J; bases not matched to a gene: 5. The CDR3 covers 14 residues. In DNA, the CDR3 is TGTGCCAGCAGCTTAAAAACCAGGGGGGAGACCCAGTACTTC. Its translation is CASSLKTRGETQYF. The full variable domain, in which reference TRBV11-2 and TRBJ2-5 provide the parts outside the CDR3, is EAGVAQSPRYKIIEKRQSVAFWCNPISGHATLYWYQQILGQGPKLLIQFQNNGVVDDSQLPKDRFSAERLKGVDSTLKIQPAKLEDSAVYLCASSLKTRGETQYFGPGTRLLVL.

This clonotype was detected only a few times. The chain has TRBV12-3 or TRBV12-4 and TRBJ2-5; D call uncertain. With 2 bases removed from V and 2 bases from J, the gap between germline ends came to 6 bases. This CDR3 has 13 amino acids. The CDR3 coding sequence is TGTGCCAGCAGTTTAAGCAGGCAAGAGACCCAGTACTTC. It translates to CASSLSRQETQYF.

This clonotype has just a few counts. The V call is TRBV6-2 or TRBV6-3, the J call TRBJ1-2, with 7 positions matching TRBD1. The CDR3 extends over 16 amino acids. Unmatched junction bases numbered 11, after V lost 6 bases and J lost 1 base. Germline values: CDR1 MNHEY, CDR2 SVGEGT. This CDR3 is CASRQTGIAINYGYTF. CDR3 in DNA: TGTGCCAGCAGACAGACAGGGATCGCGATTAACTATGGCTACACCTTC.

The chain has TRBV29-1 and TRBJ1-2; D not resolved. Germline CDR1 reads SQVTM; CDR2 reads ANQGSEA. The V end was cut by 3 bases, the J end by 3 bases, with 8 bases between. This CDR3 is 12 amino acids long. The CDR3 region has the DNA TGCAGCGTTGAGGGTTCGGACTATGGCTACACCTTC. This encodes CSVEGSDYGYTF.

The rearrangement joins TRBV4-2 to TRBJ2-3, with 10 bases identical to TRBD2. The ends lost 0 bases at V and 0 bases at J; junction bases unmatched: 6. Per the germline V gene, CDR1 is LGHNA and CDR2 is YNFKEQ. This CDR3 spans 18 amino acids. The CDR3 loop reads CASSQEGLAGVSTDTQYF. The DNA for the CDR3 is TGTGCCAGCAGCCAAGAAGGGCTAGCGGGGGTTAGCACAGATACGCAGTATTTT.

The chain recombines TRBV7-9 with TRBJ2-1; D remains unclear. This CDR3 comprises 14 residues. V lost 5 bases to trimming and J lost 9 bases, with 17 bases between them. Germline V gene lookup returns CDR1 SEHNR and CDR2 FQNEAQ (reference sequence). CDR3 protein: CASSPTSLVPEQFF. CDR3 bases: TGTGCCAGCAGCCCAACCTCCCTAGTGCCTGAGCAGTTCTTC. The whole variable domain, filled in from reference TRBV7-9 and TRBJ2-1, reads DTGVSQNPRHKITKRGQNVTFRCDPISEHNRLYWYRQTLGQGPEFLTYFQNEAQLEKSRLLSDRFSAERPKGSFSTLEIQRTEQGDSAMYLCASSPTSLVPEQFFGPGTRLTVL.

This clonotype was counted only a few times. The chain has TRBV7-3 and TRBJ1-6; D remains unclear. The CDR3 length is 14 residues. Between the trimmed V and J ends, which lost 5 bases and 3 bases, there was a span of 8 bases. Looked up from germline, CDR1 is SGHTA and CDR2 is FQGTGA. CDR3 sequence reads: CASSVGDYNSPLHF. Written as DNA, the CDR3 is TGTGCCAGCAGCGTGGGCGACTATAATTCACCCCTCCACTTT.

This chain uses TRBV6-2 or TRBV6-3 with TRBJ2-1, with 14 bases identical to TRBD2. Germline V lookup: CDR1 MNHEY, CDR2 SVGEGT. The CDR3 is 21 residues long. The V gene end was trimmed by 2 bases and the J gene end by 2 bases; junction bases not matched to a gene: 14. CDR3 in amino acids: CASSYPDRLAGGRSTYNEQFF. CDR3 bases: TGTGCCAGCAGTTACCCGGACAGACTAGCGGGGGGGAGGTCGACCTACAATGAGCAGTTCTTC.

The chain couples TRBV9 to TRBJ2-3, with 9 bases matching TRBD2. Germline-derived CDR1 and CDR2 are SGDLS and YYNGEE. After removal of 4 bases from V and 0 bases from J, the junction contained 6 bases not matched to a gene. The length of the CDR3 is 16 residues. The CDR3 region is CASSSFAGGSTDTQYF. CDR3 DNA: TGTGCCAGCAGCTCCTTCGCGGGAGGGAGCACAGATACGCAGTATTTT.

V and J are TRBV6-2 or TRBV6-3 and TRBJ2-3; 8 bases agree with TRBD2. V dropped 2 bases and J dropped 6; count of bases not matched to a gene: 10. This CDR3 is 16 amino acids long. Per the germline V gene, CDR1 is MNHEY and CDR2 is SVGEGT. Written as DNA, the CDR3 is TGTGCCAGCAGTTACGGTCCGGGACTAGTTGCGGATACGCAGTATTTT. As protein: CASSYGPGLVADTQYF.

The chain combines TRBV5-1 with TRBJ2-4; 11 nucleotides align to TRBD1. This CDR3 is built from 20 residues. Germline values: CDR1 SGHRS, CDR2 YFSETQ. With V trimmed by 3 bases and J by 5 bases, 19 bases remained unmatched. Here the CDR3 reads CASSSYNLRTGGRGENIQYF. DNA for the CDR3: TGCGCCAGCAGCTCCTACAACCTCCGGACAGGGGGCCGTGGCGAAAACATTCAGTACTTC.

This clonotype has just a few counts. This chain uses TRBV27 with TRBJ2-7; D unclear. The CDR3 totals 12 residues. Germline V gene lookup returns CDR1 MNHEY and CDR2 SMNVEV (reference sequence). V lost 4 bases and J lost 6, with 10 bases in between. CDR3 DNA sequence: TGTGCCAGCAGTTCGACGTTCGGCGAGCAGTACTTC. This gives the protein CASSSTFGEQYF.

This clonotype was recorded a few times. This sequence joins TRBV5-5 and TRBJ1-1; perhaps TRBD1 as D (5 bases). Germline CDR1 and CDR2: SGHKS and YYEKEE (reference sequence). The V and J ends lost 4 bases and 0 bases respectively, with 13 bases between them. The length of the CDR3 is 15 residues. CDR3 bases: TGTGCCAGCAGCCTGGGACCCCTTATGAACACTGAAGCTTTCTTT. Encoded protein: CASSLGPLMNTEAFF.

This clonotype was detected only a few times. The V gene is TRBV7-2, the J gene TRBJ2-5; TRBD1 matches at 10 bases. In germline, CDR1 is SGHTA, CDR2 FQGNSA. The V segment lost 5 bases and the J segment 3 bases; nucleotides outside the gene matches: 9. The CDR3 extends over 16 amino acids. The CDR3 nucleotides read TGTGCCAGCAGCGTACAGGCGGGACAGGGGAAAGAGACCCAGTACTTC. Its translation is CASSVQAGQGKETQYF. The full variable domain, its missing parts supplied by reference TRBV7-2 and TRBJ2-5, is GAGVSQSPSNKVTEKGKDVELRCDPISGHTALYWYRQSLGQGLEFLIYFQGNSAPDKSGLPSDRFSAERTGGSVSTLTIQRTQQEDSAVYLCASSVQAGQGKETQYFGPGTRLLVL.